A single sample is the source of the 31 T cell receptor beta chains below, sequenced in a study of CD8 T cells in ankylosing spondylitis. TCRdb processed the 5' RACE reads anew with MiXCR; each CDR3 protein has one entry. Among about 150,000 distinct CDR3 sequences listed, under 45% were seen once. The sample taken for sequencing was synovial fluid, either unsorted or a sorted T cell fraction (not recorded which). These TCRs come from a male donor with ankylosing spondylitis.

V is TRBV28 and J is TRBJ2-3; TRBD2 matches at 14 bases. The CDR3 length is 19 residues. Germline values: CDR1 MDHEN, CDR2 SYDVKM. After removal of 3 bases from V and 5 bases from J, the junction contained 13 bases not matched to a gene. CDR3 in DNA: TGTGCCAGCAGTTTGGATGGAACCCTGACTAGCGGGAGGGGAGATACGCAGTATTTT. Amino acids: CASSLDGTLTSGRGDTQYF.

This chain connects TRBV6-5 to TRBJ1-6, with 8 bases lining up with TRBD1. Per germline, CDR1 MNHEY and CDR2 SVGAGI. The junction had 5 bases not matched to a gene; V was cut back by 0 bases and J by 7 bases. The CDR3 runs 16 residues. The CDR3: CASSYSTRTGNSPLHF. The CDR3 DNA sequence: TGTGCCAGCAGTTACTCGACCCGGACAGGGAATTCACCCCTCCACTTT.

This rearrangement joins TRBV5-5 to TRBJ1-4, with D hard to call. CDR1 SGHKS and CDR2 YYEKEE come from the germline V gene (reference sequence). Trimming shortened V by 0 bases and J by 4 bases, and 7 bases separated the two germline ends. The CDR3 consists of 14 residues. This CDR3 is CASSLGHNNEKLFF. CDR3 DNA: TGTGCCAGCAGCTTGGGACATAATAATGAAAAACTGTTTTTT.

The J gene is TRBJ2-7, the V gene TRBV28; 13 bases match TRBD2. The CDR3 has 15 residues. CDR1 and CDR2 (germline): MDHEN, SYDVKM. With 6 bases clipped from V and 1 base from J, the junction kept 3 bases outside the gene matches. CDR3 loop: CASRMTSGRSYEQYF. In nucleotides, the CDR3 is TGTGCCAGCAGAATGACTAGCGGGAGGTCCTACGAGCAGTACTTC.

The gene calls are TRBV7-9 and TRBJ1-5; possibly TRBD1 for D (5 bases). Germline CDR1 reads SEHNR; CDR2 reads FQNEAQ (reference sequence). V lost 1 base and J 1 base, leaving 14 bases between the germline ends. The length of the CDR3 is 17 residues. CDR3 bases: TGTGCCAGCAGCTTAGGGGGCGGGGGTGCGAGCAATCAGCCCCAGCATTTT. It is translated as CASSLGGGGASNQPQHF.

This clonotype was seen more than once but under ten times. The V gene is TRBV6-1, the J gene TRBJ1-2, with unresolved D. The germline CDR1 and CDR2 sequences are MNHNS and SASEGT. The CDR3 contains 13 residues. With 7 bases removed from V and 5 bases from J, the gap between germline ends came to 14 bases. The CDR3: CASTINPAYGYTF. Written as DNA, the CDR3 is TGTGCCAGCACCATAAACCCAGCATATGGCTACACCTTC.

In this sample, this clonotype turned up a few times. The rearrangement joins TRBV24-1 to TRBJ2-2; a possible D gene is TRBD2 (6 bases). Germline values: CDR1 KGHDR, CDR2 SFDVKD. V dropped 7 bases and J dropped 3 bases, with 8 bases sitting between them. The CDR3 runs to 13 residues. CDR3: CATSGSDTGELFF. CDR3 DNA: TGTGCCACCAGCGGGAGTGACACCGGGGAGCTGTTTTTT.

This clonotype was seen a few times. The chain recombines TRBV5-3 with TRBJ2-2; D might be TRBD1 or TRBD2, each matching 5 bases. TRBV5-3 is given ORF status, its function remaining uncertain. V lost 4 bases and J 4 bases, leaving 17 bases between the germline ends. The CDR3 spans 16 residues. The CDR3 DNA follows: TGTGCCAGAAGCGCTCGGGGCAGGGCGAGCACCGGGGAGCTGTTTTTT. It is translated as CARSARGRASTGELFF.

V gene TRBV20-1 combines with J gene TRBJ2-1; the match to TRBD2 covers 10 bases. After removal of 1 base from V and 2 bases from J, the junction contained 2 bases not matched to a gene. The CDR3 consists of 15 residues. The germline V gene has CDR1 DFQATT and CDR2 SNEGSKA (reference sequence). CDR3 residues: CSARALAGAYNEQFF. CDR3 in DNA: TGCAGTGCTAGAGCTCTAGCGGGAGCCTACAATGAGCAGTTCTTC.

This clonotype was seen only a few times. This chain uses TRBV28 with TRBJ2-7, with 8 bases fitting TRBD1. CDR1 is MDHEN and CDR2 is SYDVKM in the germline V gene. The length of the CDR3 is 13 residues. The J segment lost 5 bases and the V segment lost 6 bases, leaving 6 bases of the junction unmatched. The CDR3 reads CASRYDRGHEQYF. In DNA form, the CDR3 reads TGTGCCAGCAGGTACGACAGGGGCCACGAGCAGTACTTC.

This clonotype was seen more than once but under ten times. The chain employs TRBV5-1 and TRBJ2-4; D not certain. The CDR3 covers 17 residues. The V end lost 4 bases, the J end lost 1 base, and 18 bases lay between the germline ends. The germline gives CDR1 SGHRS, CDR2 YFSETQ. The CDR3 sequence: CASSLFGPFHAKNIQYF. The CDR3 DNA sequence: TGCGCCAGCAGCCTCTTTGGGCCGTTTCACGCCAAAAACATTCAGTACTTC.

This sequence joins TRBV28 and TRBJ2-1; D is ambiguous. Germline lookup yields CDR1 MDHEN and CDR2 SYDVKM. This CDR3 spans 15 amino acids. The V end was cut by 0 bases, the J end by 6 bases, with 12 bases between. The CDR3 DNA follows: TGTGCCAGCAGTTTATGGTGCTGCCTCTTCAATGAGCAGTTCTTC. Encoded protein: CASSLWCCLFNEQFF. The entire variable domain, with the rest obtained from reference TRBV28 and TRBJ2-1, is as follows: DVKVTQSSRYLVKRTGEKVFLECVQDMDHENMFWYRQDPGLGLRLIYFSYDVKMKEKGDIPEGYSVSREKKERFSLILESASTNQTSMYLCASSLWCCLFNEQFFGPGTRLTVL.

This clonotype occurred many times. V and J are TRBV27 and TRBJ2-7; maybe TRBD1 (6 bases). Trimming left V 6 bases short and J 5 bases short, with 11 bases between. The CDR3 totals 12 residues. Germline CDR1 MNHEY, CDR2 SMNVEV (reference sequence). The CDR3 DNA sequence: TGTGCCAGCAGAGGGGGATGGAACGAGCAGTACTTC. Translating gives CASRGGWNEQYF.

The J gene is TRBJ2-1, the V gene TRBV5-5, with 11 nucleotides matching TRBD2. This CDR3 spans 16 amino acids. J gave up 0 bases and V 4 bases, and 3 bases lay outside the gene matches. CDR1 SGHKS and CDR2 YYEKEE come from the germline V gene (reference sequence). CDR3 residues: CASSKTSGSSYNEQFF. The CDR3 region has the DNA TGTGCCAGCAGCAAAACTAGCGGGAGCTCCTACAATGAGCAGTTCTTC.

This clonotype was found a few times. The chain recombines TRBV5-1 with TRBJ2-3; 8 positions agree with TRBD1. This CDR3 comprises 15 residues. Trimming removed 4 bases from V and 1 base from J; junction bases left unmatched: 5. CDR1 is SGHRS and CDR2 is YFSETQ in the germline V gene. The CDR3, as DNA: TGCGCCAGCAGCGCGGGGACAGGCGGCACAGATACGCAGTATTTT. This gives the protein CASSAGTGGTDTQYF.

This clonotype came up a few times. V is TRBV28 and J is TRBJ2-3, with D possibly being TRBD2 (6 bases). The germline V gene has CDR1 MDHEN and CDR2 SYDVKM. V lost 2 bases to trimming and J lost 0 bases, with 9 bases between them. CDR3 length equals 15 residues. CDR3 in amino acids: CASSLVGRSTDTQYF. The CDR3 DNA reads TGTGCCAGCAGTTTAGTAGGGAGGAGCACAGATACGCAGTATTTT.

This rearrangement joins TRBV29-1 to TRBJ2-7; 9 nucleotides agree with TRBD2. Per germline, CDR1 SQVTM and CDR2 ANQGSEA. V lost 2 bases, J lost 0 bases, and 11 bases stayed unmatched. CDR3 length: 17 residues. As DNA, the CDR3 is TGCAGCGTTGAAAGGGCGGGAGGGCTGCTTAGCTCCTACGAGCAGTACTTC. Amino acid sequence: CSVERAGGLLSSYEQYF.

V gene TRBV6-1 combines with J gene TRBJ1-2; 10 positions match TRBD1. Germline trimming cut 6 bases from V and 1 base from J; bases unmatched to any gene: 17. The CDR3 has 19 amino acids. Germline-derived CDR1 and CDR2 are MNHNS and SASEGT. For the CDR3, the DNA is TGTGCCAGCAGCCTGTTCCGCCTCCCCGGGACAGGGGATAACTATGGCTACACCTTC. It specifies CASSLFRLPGTGDNYGYTF.

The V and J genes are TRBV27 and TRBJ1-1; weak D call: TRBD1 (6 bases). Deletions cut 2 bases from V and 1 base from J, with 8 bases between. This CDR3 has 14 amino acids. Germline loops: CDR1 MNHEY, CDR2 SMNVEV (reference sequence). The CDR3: CASSLQTGNTEAFF. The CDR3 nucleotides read TGTGCCAGCAGTTTACAGACAGGGAACACTGAAGCTTTCTTT.

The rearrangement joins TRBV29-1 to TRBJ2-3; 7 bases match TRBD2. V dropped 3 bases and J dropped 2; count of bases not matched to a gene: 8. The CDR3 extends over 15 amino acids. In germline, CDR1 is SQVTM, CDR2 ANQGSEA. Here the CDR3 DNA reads TGCAGCGTTGATTGGCTAGCGGCCTACACAGATACGCAGTATTTT. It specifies CSVDWLAAYTDTQYF.

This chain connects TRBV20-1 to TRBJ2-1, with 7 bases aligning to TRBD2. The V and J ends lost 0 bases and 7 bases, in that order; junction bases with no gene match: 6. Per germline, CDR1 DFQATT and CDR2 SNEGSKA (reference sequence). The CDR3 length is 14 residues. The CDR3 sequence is CSARDLRGWNEQFF. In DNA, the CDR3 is TGCAGTGCTAGAGATTTGCGGGGGTGGAATGAGCAGTTCTTC.

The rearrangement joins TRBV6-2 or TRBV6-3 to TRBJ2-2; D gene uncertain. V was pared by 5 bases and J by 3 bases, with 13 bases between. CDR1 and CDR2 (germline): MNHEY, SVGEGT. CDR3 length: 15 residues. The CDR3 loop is CASSAVRVDTGELFF. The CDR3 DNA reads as TGTGCCAGCAGTGCTGTACGTGTCGACACCGGGGAGCTGTTTTTT.

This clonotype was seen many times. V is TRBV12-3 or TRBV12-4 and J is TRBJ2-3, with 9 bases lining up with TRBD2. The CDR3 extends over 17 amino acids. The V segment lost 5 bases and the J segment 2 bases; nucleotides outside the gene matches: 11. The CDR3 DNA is TGTGCCAGCAGTCCCGGACTAGCGTGGGCGTCCACAGATACGCAGTATTTT. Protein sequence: CASSPGLAWASTDTQYF.

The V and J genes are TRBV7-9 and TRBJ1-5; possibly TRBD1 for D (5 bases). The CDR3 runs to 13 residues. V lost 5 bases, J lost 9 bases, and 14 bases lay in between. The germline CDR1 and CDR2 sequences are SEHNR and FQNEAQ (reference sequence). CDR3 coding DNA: TGTGCCAGCAGCCAGGGACCTGAGGGGCCCCAGCATTTT. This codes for CASSQGPEGPQHF. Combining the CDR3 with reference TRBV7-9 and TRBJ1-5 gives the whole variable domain DTGVSQNPRHKITKRGQNVTFRCDPISEHNRLYWYRQTLGQGPEFLTYFQNEAQLEKSRLLSDRFSAERPKGSFSTLEIQRTEQGDSAMYLCASSQGPEGPQHFGDGTRLSIL.

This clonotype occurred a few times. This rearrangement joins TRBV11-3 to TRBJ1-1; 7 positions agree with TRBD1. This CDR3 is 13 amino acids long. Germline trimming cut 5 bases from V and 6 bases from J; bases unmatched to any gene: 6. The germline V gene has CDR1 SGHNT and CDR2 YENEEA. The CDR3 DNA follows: TGTGCCAGCAGCAACCAGGGGGAAGCTGAAGCTTTCTTT. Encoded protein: CASSNQGEAEAFF.

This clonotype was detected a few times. The DNA of the CDR3 is TGTGCCAGCACCAATAATGAGCAGTTCTTC. Its translation: CASTNNEQFF. The rearrangement links TRBV7-9 to TRBJ2-1; D is uncertain. The CDR3 consists of 10 residues. Germline V gene lookup returns CDR1 SEHNR and CDR2 FQNEAQ (reference sequence). Trimming removed 7 bases at V and 7 bases at J, with 5 bases between.

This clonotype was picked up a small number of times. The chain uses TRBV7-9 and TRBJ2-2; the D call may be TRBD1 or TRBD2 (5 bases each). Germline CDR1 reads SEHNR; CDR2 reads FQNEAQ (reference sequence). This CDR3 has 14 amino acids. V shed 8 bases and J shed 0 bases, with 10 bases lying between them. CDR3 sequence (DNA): TGTGCCAGCGCCGGGACGACGAACACCGGGGAGCTGTTTTTT. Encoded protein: CASAGTTNTGELFF.

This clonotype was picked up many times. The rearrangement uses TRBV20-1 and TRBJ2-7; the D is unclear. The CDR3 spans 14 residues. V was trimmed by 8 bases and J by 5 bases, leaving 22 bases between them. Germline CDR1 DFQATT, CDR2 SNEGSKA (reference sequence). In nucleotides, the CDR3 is TGCAGTCTCTTAGGCTCTAGTCAGATACACGAGCAGTACTTC. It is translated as CSLLGSSQIHEQYF.

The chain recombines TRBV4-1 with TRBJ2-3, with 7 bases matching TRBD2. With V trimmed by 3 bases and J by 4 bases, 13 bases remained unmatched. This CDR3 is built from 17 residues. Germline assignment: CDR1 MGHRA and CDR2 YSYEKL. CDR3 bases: TGCGCCAGCAGCCACCTCACCCGACTAGCTCCAGCAGATACGCAGTATTTT. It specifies CASSHLTRLAPADTQYF.

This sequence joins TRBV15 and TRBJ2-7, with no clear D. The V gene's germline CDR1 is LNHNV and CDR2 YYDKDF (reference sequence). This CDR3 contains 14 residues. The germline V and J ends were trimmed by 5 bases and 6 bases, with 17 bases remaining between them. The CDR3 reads CATSVIGKSGEQYF. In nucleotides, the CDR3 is TGTGCCACCAGCGTGATCGGCAAGTCTGGCGAGCAGTACTTC.

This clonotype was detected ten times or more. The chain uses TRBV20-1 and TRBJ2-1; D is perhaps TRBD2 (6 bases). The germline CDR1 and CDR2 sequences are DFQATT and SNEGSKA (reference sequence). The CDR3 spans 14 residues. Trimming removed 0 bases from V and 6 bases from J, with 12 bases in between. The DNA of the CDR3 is TGCAGTGCTAGAGAGGGCCGGGACTTCAATGAGCAGTTCTTC. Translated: CSAREGRDFNEQFF.